This T cell receptor (beta chain) was documented in a study of read filtering for tumor transcriptome and immune sequencing. About the research overall: Among patients, 17 were male and around 15 female, aged 47 to 80 (mean about 71). Overall study findings and caveats: In IR-seq, single-read clonotypes were about 81.9% of clonotypes but about 3.5% of reads.

Every patient had bone marrow sampled while the disease was active. The library was built from 400 to 500 ng RNA with molecular barcoded adaptors for alpha/delta and beta/gamma chains. A single record per CDR3 protein comes from TCRdb applying MiXCR to the reads. The repertoire holds approximately 59,000 distinct CDR3 sequences, with 9% to 15% as singletons. The ends lost 6 bases at V and 2 bases at J; junction bases unmatched: 9. The CDR3 is 15 residues long. Germline CDR1 reads DFQATT; CDR2 reads SNEGSKA (reference sequence). This clonotype was detected many times. Its antigen is still unknown. The gene calls are TRBV20-1 and TRBJ2-7; 11 nucleotides align to TRBD1. The sequenced sample was a population of CD138-negative cells sorted from bone marrow. This sequence originates from a donor aged 40 or older with multiple myeloma. CDR3 loop: CSALSPGQGAYEQYF. The CDR3, as DNA: TGCAGTGCCCTTTCACCGGGACAGGGGGCCTACGAGCAGTACTTC.